This T cell receptor beta chain was observed in a study of T cell repertoires in cytomegalovirus infection. The overall study: HLA-C-restricted CMV epitopes, recently identified, and well-studied HLA-B-restricted ones were used by the study. From public TCR beta signatures came an indication of both CMV infection and matching HLA type.

The CDR3 contains 13 residues. Germline assignment: CDR1 MNHEY and CDR2 SVGEGT. V was trimmed by 6 bases and J by 8 bases, leaving 14 bases between them. TCRdb passed the reads through MiXCR, listing each CDR3 protein once. The sample carries around 900,000 distinct CDR3 sequences, roughly 30% recorded once. General study findings and limits: Pooled public TCR beta family frequency picked out CMV carriers with the relevant HLA.

This clonotype was detected a few times. The antigen is undetermined. The chain recombines TRBV6-2 or TRBV6-3 with TRBJ2-4; either TRBD1 or TRBD2 may supply D (6 bases each). This clonotype originated in a human donor in good health (CMV status not recorded). Some clones in this sample may be carry-over from other donors' samples. This sample comprised cultured CD8+ T cells from PBMCs, obtained from culture after CMV antigen stimulation. The CDR3 DNA sequence: TGTGCCAGCAGGGGACGGGGGCGGGACATTCAGTACTTC. Translating it yields CASRGRGRDIQYF.